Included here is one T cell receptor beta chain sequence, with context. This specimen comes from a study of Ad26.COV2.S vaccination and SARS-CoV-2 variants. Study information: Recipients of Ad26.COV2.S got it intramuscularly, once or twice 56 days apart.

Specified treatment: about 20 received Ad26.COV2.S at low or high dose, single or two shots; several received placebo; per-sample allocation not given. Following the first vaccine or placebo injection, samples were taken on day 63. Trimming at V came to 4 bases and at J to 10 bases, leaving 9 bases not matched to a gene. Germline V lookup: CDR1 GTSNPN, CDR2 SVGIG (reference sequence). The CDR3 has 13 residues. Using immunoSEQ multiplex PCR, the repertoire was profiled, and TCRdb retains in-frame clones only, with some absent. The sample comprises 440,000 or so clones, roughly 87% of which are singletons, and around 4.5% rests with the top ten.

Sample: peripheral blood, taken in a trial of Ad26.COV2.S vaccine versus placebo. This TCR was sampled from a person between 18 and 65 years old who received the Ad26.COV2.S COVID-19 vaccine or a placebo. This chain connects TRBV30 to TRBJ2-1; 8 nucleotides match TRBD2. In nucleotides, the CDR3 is TGTGCCTGGAATAGCGGGATAGCATGGGAGCAGTTCTTC. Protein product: CAWNSGIAWEQFF. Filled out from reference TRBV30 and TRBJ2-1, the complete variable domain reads SQTIHQWPATLVQPVGSPLSLECTVEGTSNPNLYWYRQAAGRGLQLLFYSVGIGQISSEVPQNLSASRPQDRQFILSSKKLLLSDSGFYLCAWNSGIAWEQFFGPGTRLTVL.